A single sample gave rise to the 19 T cell receptor beta chains below, sequenced in a study of T cells in Graves' hyperthyroidism and ophthalmopathy. RNA transcripts yielded amplified TCR beta CDR3 regions. HTBI primers were used for first-round RT-PCR of the TCR CDR3. TCRdb processed the multiplex PCR reads anew with MiXCR; each CDR3 protein has one entry. The sample consists of about 640,000 distinct CDR3 sequences, about a fifth of them appearing once. The material sequenced was blood. These receptor sequences come from a young man with Graves' ophthalmopathy.

This clonotype showed up just a few times. This sequence joins TRBV29-1 and TRBJ2-1; 7 bases match TRBD2. From germline, CDR1 is SQVTM and CDR2 ANQGSEA. CDR3 length equals 14 residues. V was pared by 3 bases and J by 7 bases, with 9 bases of the junction left unmatched. The CDR3 is CSVDWREGRNEQFF. In DNA, the CDR3 is TGCAGCGTTGATTGGAGGGAGGGCCGGAATGAGCAGTTCTTC.

This clonotype appeared many times. This chain uses TRBV28 with TRBJ2-1; TRBD2 aligns across 13 bases. The germline gives CDR1 MDHEN, CDR2 SYDVKM. The CDR3 sequence is 18 residues long. The junction had 15 bases not matched to a gene; V was cut back by 5 bases and J by 8 bases. CDR3 amino acids: CASSTPGLAGPIRDEQFF. The CDR3 nucleotides are TGTGCCAGCAGTACACCGGGACTAGCGGGACCAATAAGGGATGAGCAGTTCTTC.

At least ten counts were recorded for this clonotype. The chain links TRBV7-2 to TRBJ1-2, with D maybe TRBD1 (5 bases). V lost 1 base and J lost 3, with 9 bases in between. CDR3 size: 14 residues. Germline CDR1 and CDR2: SGHTA and FQGNSA. The CDR3: CASSLGSRDYGYTF. CDR3 sequence (DNA): TGTGCCAGCAGCTTAGGTAGCAGGGACTATGGCTACACCTTC.

This clonotype was counted ten times or more. The V gene is TRBV10-3, the J gene TRBJ1-1; D is unclear. CDR1 is ENHRY, CDR2 SYGVKD, per germline. The length of the CDR3 is 15 residues. With 4 bases removed from V and 3 bases from J, the gap between germline ends came to 15 bases. The CDR3 is CAISALEVGYTEAFF. CDR3 nucleotides: TGTGCCATCAGTGCCTTAGAGGTGGGTTACACTGAAGCTTTCTTT.

The chain employs TRBV2 and TRBJ2-1; TRBD1 is a possible D gene (5 bases). V lost 11 bases and J lost 4, with 18 bases in between. The CDR3 spans 14 residues. Germline V gene sequence: CDR1 SNHLY, CDR2 FYNNEI. The CDR3 loop is CASKGFGEYNEQFF. The CDR3 nucleotides read TGTGCCTCCAAGGGGTTCGGAGAATACAATGAGCAGTTCTTC.

The table lists this clonotype with many counts. This chain's CDR3 is CASLLRLEGQETQYF. CDR3 bases: TGTGCCAGCCTCCTAAGGTTGGAGGGCCAAGAGACCCAGTACTTC. V gene TRBV6-1 combines with J gene TRBJ2-5; TRBD2 is a possible D gene (6 bases). V was clipped by 8 bases and J by 1 base, with 17 bases between them. Germline V gene lookup returns CDR1 MNHNS and CDR2 SASEGT. The CDR3 totals 15 residues.

The chain carries TRBV30 and TRBJ2-1; D uncertain. Trimming cost V 0 bases and J 9 bases, with 12 bases left between them. Germline values: CDR1 GTSNPN, CDR2 SVGIG (reference sequence). This CDR3 comprises 13 residues. CDR3 protein: CAWSVEREGEQFF. The CDR3 DNA sequence: TGTGCCTGGAGTGTAGAACGCGAAGGTGAGCAGTTCTTC.

The J gene is TRBJ1-2, the V gene TRBV19; the D is unclear. CDR3 length: 15 residues. Trimming shortened V by 5 bases and J by 5 bases, and 18 bases separated the two germline ends. The V gene's germline CDR1 is LNHDA and CDR2 SQIVND (reference sequence). Here the CDR3 DNA reads TGTGCCAGTAGTCTGGCAAAGGGCAGTGGATATGGCTACACCTTC. Protein product: CASSLAKGSGYGYTF.

Regarding this clonotype: At one of its ends the junction is not consistent with the germline gene, which may arise from a read error. This chain joins TRBV7-2 and TRBJ1-1; D unresolved. The CDR3 sequence is 13 residues long. CDR1 and CDR2 from the germline V gene are SGHTA and FQGNSA. The CDR3 sequence: CASSPGRNTEALF. Here the CDR3 DNA reads TGTGCCAGCAGTCCGGGTCGGAACACTGAAGCTCTCTTT.

The chain couples TRBV14 to TRBJ2-7; 13 nucleotides agree with TRBD2. J was trimmed by 2 bases and V by 4 bases; bases with no gene match: 8. Germline V gene lookup returns CDR1 SGHDN and CDR2 FVKESK. This CDR3 contains 17 residues. The CDR3 loop reads CASSPTTSGRGPYEQYF. For the CDR3, the DNA is TGTGCCAGCAGCCCTACTACTAGCGGGAGGGGCCCCTACGAGCAGTACTTC.

This clonotype was counted only a few times. The chain links TRBV6-1 to TRBJ2-7; TRBD2 aligns across 11 bases. With V trimmed by 10 bases and J by 3 bases, 23 bases remained unmatched. This CDR3 comprises 19 residues. CDR1 is MNHNS, CDR2 SASEGT, per germline. The CDR3 DNA reads TGTGCCAACCCCCTACCGGGGAACAAGAGGGGGACTAGCGGCTACGAGCAGTACTTC. Translated: CANPLPGNKRGTSGYEQYF.

The chain uses TRBV5-1 and TRBJ2-2; D is undetermined. Germline V lookup: CDR1 SGHRS, CDR2 YFSETQ. The CDR3 covers 14 residues. Trimming stripped 4 bases from V and 3 bases from J, with 10 bases between. CDR3 residues: CASSVDRHTGELFF. The CDR3 region has the DNA TGCGCCAGCAGCGTTGATAGACACACCGGGGAGCTGTTTTTT.

This clonotype was observed a handful of times. The DNA for the CDR3 is TGTGCCAGCAGGCCGGGACTAGCGGCAAACACCGGGGAGCTGTTTTTT. Amino acid sequence: CASRPGLAANTGELFF. The J gene is TRBJ2-2, the V gene TRBV6-1; 11 nucleotides match TRBD2. Trimming cost V 6 bases and J 2 bases; bases outside gene matches: 5. Per the germline V gene, CDR1 is MNHNS and CDR2 is SASEGT. The CDR3 length is 16 residues.

The rearrangement uses TRBV7-9 and TRBJ1-1, with D hard to call. Between the trimmed V and J ends, which lost 1 base and 8 bases, there was a span of 11 bases. This CDR3 comprises 13 residues. The germline CDR1 and CDR2 sequences are SEHNR and FQNEAQ (reference sequence). The CDR3 spells CASSLDADSEAFF. The CDR3 DNA sequence: TGTGCCAGCAGCTTAGACGCTGATTCCGAAGCTTTCTTT.

This clonotype came up many times. V is TRBV18 and J is TRBJ2-7; D possibly matches TRBD1 or TRBD2 (5 bases each). Germline CDR1 KGHSH, CDR2 LQKENI. Trimming shortened V by 3 bases and J by 3 bases, and 15 bases separated the two germline ends. The CDR3 extends over 15 amino acids. CDR3 nucleotides: TGTGCCAGCTCACCCTCGGCCGGGACCCTCTACGAGCAGTACTTC. It codes for CASSPSAGTLYEQYF.

This chain links TRBV3-1 with TRBJ2-6; D remains unclear. Germline assignment: CDR1 LGHDT and CDR2 YNNKEL (reference sequence). V lost 1 base, J lost 2 bases, and 12 bases lay in between. There are 17 residues in the CDR3. The CDR3 DNA reads TGTGCCAGCAGCCAAGGGTCGGGTCAGGCTGGGGCCAACGTCCTGACTTTC. It translates to CASSQGSGQAGANVLTF.

This clonotype was seen more than once but under ten times. The chain recombines TRBV27 with TRBJ2-1, with D unclear. Germline assignment: CDR1 MNHEY and CDR2 SMNVEV (reference sequence). This CDR3 spans 15 amino acids. The V end lost 2 bases, the J end lost 7 bases, and 15 bases lay between the germline ends. This CDR3 reads CASSLTSSSRNEQFF. Written as DNA, the CDR3 is TGTGCCAGCAGTTTAACCTCTTCGTCCAGGAATGAGCAGTTCTTC.

J is TRBJ1-3 and V is TRBV29-1; perhaps TRBD1 as D (5 bases). The V end was cut by 1 base, the J end by 4 bases, with 23 bases between. The CDR3 is made up of 18 amino acids. Per the germline V gene, CDR1 is SQVTM and CDR2 is ANQGSEA. The CDR3 nucleotides read TGCAGCGTTGAAGTTGGATGGCAGGGCGGGGATTTAGGAAACACCATATATTTT. Translated: CSVEVGWQGGDLGNTIYF. Full variable domain (remainder filled in from reference TRBV29-1 and TRBJ1-3): SAVISQKPSRDICQRGTSLTIQCQVDSQVTMMFWYRQQPGQSLTLIATANQGSEATYESGFVIDKFPISRPNLTFSTLTVSNMSPEDSSIYLCSVEVGWQGGDLGNTIYFGEGSWLTVV.

This sequence joins TRBV6-5 and TRBJ1-5, with D possibly matching TRBD1 (6 bases). Looked up from germline, CDR1 is MNHEY and CDR2 is SVGAGI. Trimming took off 2 bases at V and 6 bases at J, with 14 bases between the two ends. The CDR3 is 15 residues long. DNA for the CDR3: TGTGCCAGCAGTTACGTACAGGGTTTCGGTCAGCCCCAGCATTTT. It yields the protein CASSYVQGFGQPQHF.